Listed below are T cell receptor beta chains from one sample, sequenced in a study of cytomegalovirus exposure and HLA in healthy donors. Assay used: immunoSEQ multiplex PCR; TCRdb lists only in-frame clones, some missing. The sample contains about 200,000 clones, more than 70% of which appear only once. The sequenced material came from PBMCs. These receptors all stem from a woman between 40 and 50 years old in good health and CMV-seronegative. CDR3s leave out the opening cysteine and the closing phenylalanine or tryptophan. Each record gives: CDR3 protein, D gene, J gene, V gene. The D gene is left open where the match is weak.

ASSPLGSTNEKLF,-,TRBJ1-4,TRBV7-9
ASSLVYPNTGELF,-,TRBJ2-2,TRBV27
ASSHKAGGKLTGELF,TRBD2,TRBJ2-2,TRBV4-1
ASSESRGDQD,-,TRBJ2-3,TRBV2
ASRPTGLGETQY,-,TRBJ2-5,TRBV5-6
ASAQRGEKLF,-,TRBJ1-4,TRBV6-5
ASTQPGGEHEAF,-,TRBJ1-1,TRBV6-4
ASSLGNINTEAF,-,TRBJ1-1,TRBV5-1
ASSLIQGNYGYT,TRBD1,TRBJ1-2,TRBV5-6
ASSPRQGNTEAF,TRBD1,TRBJ1-1,TRBV7-9
ASSMGRVNTEAF,-,TRBJ1-1,TRBV19
ATSREPGDTEAF,-,TRBJ1-1,TRBV15
ASSPGQTFYQETQY,TRBD1,TRBJ2-5,TRBV27
ASSPDRSATNEKLF,-,TRBJ1-4,TRBV4-3
ASSLIGGASYNEQF,-,TRBJ2-1,TRBV5-1
ASSLGGGTEAF,-,TRBJ1-1,TRBV9
ASSEQEGPYGYT,-,TRBJ1-2,TRBV19
AWSRDRAGTEAF,TRBD1,TRBJ1-1,TRBV30
ASSFNSGAGASDTQY,TRBD2,TRBJ2-3,TRBV7-2
ASSRTSVLGYT,-,TRBJ1-2,TRBV6-5
ASSLGQGRYYGYT,-,TRBJ1-2,TRBV5-1
SVEQLPGGELF,-,TRBJ2-2,TRBV29-1
SVKPLNSLYGYT,-,TRBJ1-2,TRBV29-1
ASSGTSGSTDTQY,TRBD2,TRBJ2-3,TRBV9
ASSLARSGNTGELF,-,TRBJ2-2,TRBV7-9
ASSHPSGGFTGELF,TRBD2,TRBJ2-2,TRBV4-1
ASSYSYRGGQPQH,TRBD1,TRBJ1-5,TRBV6-5
ASSVLVSTDTQY,-,TRBJ2-3,TRBV2